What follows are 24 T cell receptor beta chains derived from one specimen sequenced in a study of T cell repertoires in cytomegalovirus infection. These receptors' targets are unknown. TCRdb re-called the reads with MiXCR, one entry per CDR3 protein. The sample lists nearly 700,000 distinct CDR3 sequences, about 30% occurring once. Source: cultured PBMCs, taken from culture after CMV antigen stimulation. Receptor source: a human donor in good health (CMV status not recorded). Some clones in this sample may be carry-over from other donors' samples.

Here the CDR3 DNA reads TGTGCCAGCAGTGTTGGTGGCGATGAGCAGTTCTTC. This translates into CASSVGGDEQFF. This chain connects TRBV2 to TRBJ2-1; no firm D call. Germline V lookup: CDR1 SNHLY, CDR2 FYNNEI. Trimming stripped 4 bases from V and 8 bases from J, with 9 bases between. The CDR3 extends over 12 amino acids.

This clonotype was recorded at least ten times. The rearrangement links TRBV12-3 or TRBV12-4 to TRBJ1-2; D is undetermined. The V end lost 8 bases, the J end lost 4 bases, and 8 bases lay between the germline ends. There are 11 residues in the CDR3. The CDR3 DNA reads TGTGCCAGCGCGGCAAGCTATGGCTACACCTTC. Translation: CASAASYGYTF.

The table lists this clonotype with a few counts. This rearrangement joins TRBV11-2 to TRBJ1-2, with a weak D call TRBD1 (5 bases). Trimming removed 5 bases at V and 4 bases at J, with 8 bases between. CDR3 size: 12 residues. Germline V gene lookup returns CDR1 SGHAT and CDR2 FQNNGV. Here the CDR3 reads CASSQGTYGYTF. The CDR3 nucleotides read TGTGCCAGCAGCCAGGGAACCTATGGCTACACCTTC. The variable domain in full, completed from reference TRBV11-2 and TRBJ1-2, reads EAGVAQSPRYKIIEKRQSVAFWCNPISGHATLYWYQQILGQGPKLLIQFQNNGVVDDSQLPKDRFSAERLKGVDSTLKIQPAKLEDSAVYLCASSQGTYGYTFGSGTRLTVV.

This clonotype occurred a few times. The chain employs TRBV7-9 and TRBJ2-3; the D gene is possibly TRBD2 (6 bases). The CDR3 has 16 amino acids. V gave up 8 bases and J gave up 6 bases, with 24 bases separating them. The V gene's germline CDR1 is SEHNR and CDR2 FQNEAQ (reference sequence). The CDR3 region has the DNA TGTGCCAGCTGGGGGGAGGAAGAGGCTAGGGCGGATACGCAGTATTTT. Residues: CASWGEEEARADTQYF.

The CDR3 spells CASSVGGGNQPQHF. The DNA of the CDR3 is TGTGCCAGCAGCGTCGGTGGGGGCAATCAGCCCCAGCATTTT. The V gene is TRBV9, the J gene TRBJ1-5; D is ambiguous. The length of the CDR3 is 14 residues. Looked up from germline, CDR1 is SGDLS and CDR2 is YYNGEE. Trimming removed 2 bases from V and 2 bases from J, with 8 bases in between.

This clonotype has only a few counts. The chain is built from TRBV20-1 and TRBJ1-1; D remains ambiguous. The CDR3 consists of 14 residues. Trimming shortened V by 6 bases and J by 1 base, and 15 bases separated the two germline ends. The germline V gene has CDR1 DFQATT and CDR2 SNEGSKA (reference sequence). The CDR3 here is CSAGRLNKNTEAFF. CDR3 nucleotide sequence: TGCAGTGCCGGCCGCCTAAATAAGAACACTGAAGCTTTCTTT.

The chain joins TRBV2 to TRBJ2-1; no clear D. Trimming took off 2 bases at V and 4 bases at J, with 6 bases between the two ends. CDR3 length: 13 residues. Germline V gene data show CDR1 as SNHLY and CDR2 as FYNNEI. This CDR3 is CASSEILYNEQFF. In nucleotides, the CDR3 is TGTGCCAGCAGTGAAATCCTGTACAATGAGCAGTTCTTC.

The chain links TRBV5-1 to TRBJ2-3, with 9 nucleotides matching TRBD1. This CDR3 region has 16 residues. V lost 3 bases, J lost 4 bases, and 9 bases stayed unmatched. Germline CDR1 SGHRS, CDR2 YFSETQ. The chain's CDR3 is CASSYGTGSQADTQYF. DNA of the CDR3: TGCGCCAGCAGCTACGGGACAGGGTCGCAGGCAGATACGCAGTATTTT. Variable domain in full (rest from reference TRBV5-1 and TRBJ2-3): KAGVTQTPRYLIKTRGQQVTLSCSPISGHRSVSWYQQTPGQGLQFLFEYFSETQRNKGNFPGRFSGRQFSNSRSEMNVSTLELGDSALYLCASSYGTGSQADTQYFGPGTRLTVL.

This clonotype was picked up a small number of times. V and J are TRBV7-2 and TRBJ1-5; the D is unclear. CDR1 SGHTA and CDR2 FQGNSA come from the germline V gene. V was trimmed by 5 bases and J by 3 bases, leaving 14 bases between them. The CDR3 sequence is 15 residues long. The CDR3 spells CASSPNYQANQPQHF. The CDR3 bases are TGTGCCAGCAGCCCAAACTACCAAGCCAATCAGCCCCAGCATTTT. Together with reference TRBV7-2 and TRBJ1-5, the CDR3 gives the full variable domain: GAGVSQSPSNKVTEKGKDVELRCDPISGHTALYWYRQSLGQGLEFLIYFQGNSAPDKSGLPSDRFSAERTGGSVSTLTIQRTQQEDSAVYLCASSPNYQANQPQHFGDGTRLSIL.

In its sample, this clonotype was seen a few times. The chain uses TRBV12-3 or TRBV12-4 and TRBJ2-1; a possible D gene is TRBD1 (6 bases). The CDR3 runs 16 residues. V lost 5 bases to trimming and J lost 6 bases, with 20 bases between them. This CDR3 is CASSPLDRLRFNEQFF. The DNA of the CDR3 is TGTGCCAGCAGTCCTCTGGACAGATTAAGATTCAATGAGCAGTTCTTC.

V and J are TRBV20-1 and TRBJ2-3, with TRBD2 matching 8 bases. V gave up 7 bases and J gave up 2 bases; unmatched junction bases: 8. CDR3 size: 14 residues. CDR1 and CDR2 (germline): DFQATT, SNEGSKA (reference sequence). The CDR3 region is CSDNQRGSTDTQYF. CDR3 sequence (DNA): TGCAGTGACAACCAGCGGGGGTCCACAGATACGCAGTATTTT.

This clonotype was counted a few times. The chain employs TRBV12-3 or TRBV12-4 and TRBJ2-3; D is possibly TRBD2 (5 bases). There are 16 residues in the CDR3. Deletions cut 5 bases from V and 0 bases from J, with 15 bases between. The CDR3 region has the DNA TGTGCCAGCAGTCCTAGCTTATTCCAGAGCACAGATACGCAGTATTTT. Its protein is CASSPSLFQSTDTQYF.

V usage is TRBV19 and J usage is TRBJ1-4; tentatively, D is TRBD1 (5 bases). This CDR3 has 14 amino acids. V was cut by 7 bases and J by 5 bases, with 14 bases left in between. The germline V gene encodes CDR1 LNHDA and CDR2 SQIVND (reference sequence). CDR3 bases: TGTGCCAGTAACCGAGGTCAGGGAAATGAAAAACTGTTTTTT. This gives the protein CASNRGQGNEKLFF.

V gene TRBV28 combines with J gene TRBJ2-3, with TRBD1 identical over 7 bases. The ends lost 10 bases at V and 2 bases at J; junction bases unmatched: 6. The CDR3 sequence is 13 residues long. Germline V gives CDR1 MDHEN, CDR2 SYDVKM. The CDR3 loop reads CAINRGSTDTQYF. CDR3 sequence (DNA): TGTGCCATCAACAGGGGTTCCACAGATACGCAGTATTTT.

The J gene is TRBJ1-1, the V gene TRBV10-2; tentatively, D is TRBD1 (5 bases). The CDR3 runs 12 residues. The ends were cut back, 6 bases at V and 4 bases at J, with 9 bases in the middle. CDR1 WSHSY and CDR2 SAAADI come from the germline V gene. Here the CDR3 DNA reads TGCGCCAGCAGGGGCAGGGTCACTGAAGCTTTCTTT. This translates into CASRGRVTEAFF.

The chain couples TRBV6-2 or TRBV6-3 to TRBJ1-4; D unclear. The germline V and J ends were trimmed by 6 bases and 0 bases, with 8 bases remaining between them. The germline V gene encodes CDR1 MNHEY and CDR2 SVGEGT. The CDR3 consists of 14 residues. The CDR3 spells CASRIRATNEKLFF. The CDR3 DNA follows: TGTGCCAGCAGAATCAGAGCAACTAATGAAAAACTGTTTTTT.

Here the CDR3 reads CASSPRLAVGLGFEQFF. Here the CDR3 DNA reads TGTGCCAGCAGCCCCCGACTAGCGGTAGGGTTGGGGTTTGAGCAGTTCTTC. V usage is TRBV7-1 and J usage is TRBJ2-1; 9 nucleotides line up with TRBD2. TRBV7-1 counts as an open reading frame of uncertain function. This CDR3 is 17 amino acids long. V gave up 5 bases and J gave up 9 bases; unmatched junction bases: 17.

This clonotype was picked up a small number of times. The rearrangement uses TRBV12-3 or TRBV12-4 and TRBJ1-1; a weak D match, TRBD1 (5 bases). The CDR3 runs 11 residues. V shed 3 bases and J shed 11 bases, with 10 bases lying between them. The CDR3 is CASSFRVEAFF. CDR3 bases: TGTGCCAGCAGTTTCAGGGTTGAGGCTTTCTTT.

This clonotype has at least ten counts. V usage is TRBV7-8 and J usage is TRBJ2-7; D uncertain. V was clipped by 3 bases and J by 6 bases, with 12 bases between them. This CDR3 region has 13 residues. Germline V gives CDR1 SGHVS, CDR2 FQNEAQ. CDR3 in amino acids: CASSFRVKGEQYF. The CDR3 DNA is TGTGCCAGCAGCTTTAGGGTAAAAGGCGAGCAGTACTTC.

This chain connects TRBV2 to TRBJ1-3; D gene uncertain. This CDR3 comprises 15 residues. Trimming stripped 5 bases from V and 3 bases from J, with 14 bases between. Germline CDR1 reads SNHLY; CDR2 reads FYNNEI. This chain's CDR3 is CASSSPASIGNTIYF. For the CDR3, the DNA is TGTGCCAGCAGTTCCCCGGCCAGCATTGGAAACACCATATATTTT. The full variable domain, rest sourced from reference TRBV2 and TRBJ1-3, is EPEVTQTPSHQVTQMGQEVILRCVPISNHLYFYWYRQILGQKVEFLVSFYNNEISEKSEIFDDQFSVERPDGSNFTLKIRSTKLEDSAMYFCASSSPASIGNTIYFGEGSWLTVV.

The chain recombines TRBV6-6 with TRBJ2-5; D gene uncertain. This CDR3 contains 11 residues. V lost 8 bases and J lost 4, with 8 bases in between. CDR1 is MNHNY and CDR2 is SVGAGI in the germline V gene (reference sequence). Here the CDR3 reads CASGERETQYF. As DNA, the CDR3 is TGTGCCAGCGGCGAGCGAGAGACCCAGTACTTC.

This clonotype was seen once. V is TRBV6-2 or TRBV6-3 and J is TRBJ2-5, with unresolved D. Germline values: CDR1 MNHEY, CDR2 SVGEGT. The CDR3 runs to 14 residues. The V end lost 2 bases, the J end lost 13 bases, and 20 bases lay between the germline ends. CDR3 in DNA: TGTGCCAGCAGTTACGGCAGGCAGGTTGGGAATCCGTACTTC. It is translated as CASSYGRQVGNPYF.

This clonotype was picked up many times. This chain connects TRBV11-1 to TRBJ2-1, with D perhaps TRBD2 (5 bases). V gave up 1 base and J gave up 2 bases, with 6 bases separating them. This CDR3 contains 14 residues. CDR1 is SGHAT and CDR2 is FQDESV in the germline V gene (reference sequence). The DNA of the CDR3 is TGTGCCAGCAGCTTAGAGGGAGCCTACAATGAGCAGTTCTTC. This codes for CASSLEGAYNEQFF.

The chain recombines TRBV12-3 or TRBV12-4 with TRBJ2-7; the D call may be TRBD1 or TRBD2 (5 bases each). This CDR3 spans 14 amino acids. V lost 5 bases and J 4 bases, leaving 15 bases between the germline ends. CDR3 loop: CASSANRRPYEQYF. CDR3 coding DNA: TGTGCCAGCAGTGCTAACAGGAGGCCGTACGAGCAGTACTTC.